This T cell receptor (beta chain) originates from a study of early T cells in non-severe SARS-CoV-2 infection. Study summary: Unpaired chains resulted from sequencing bulk RNA of unsorted whole blood.

Whole-study findings and limits: Using VDJdb, the matching emphasized anti-spike CD8 responses while missing private and CD4 specificities.

In the library, individual cDNA molecules carried attached unique molecular identifiers. TCRdb called the 5' RACE reads again in MiXCR, with one record for every CDR3 protein. The profile covers over 20,000 distinct CDR3 sequences, with more than 3.5% appearing a single time and over 6.5% taken by the ten largest. This clonotype was counted ten times or more. Its specificity is not known. Germline V CDR1 and CDR2: LNHDA, SQIVND (reference sequence). CDR3 length: 14 residues. Trimming at V came to 9 bases and at J to 2 bases, leaving 5 bases not matched to a gene. The V and J genes are TRBV19 and TRBJ2-2; 8 bases map to TRBD2. Sequenced input: whole blood. This TCR was sampled from an adult who was a healthcare worker with PCR-confirmed SARS-CoV-2 infection or an uninfected control (not recorded which). CDR3 amino acids: CASRGGTNTGELFF. CDR3 nucleotide sequence: TGTGCCAGCCGCGGGGGGACCAACACCGGGGAGCTGTTTTTT.